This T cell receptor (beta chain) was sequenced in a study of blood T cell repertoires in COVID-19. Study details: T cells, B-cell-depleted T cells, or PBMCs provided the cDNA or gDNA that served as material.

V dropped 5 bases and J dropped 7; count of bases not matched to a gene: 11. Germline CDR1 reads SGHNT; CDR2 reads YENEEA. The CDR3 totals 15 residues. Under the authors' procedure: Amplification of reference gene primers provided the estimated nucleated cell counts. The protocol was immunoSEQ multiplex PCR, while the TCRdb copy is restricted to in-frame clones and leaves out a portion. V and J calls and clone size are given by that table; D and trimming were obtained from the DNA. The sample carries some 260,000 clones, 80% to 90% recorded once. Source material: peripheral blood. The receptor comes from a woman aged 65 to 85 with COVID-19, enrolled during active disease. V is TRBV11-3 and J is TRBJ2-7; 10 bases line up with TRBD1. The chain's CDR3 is CASSKTGGAYGEQYF. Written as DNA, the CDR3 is TGTGCCAGCAGCAAGACAGGGGGCGCCTATGGGGAGCAGTACTTC.